These 5 T cell receptor beta chains came from one sample sequenced in a study of cytomegalovirus exposure and HLA in healthy donors. Produced via immunoSEQ multiplex PCR; TCRdb's table is partial and in-frame only. The repertoire holds roughly 140,000 clones, with roughly 92% as singletons. Sequencing was carried out using PBMCs. The receptors stem from a man aged 18 to 30 in good health and CMV-seronegative.

The V and J genes are TRBV10-1 and TRBJ2-3; the D is unclear. CDR1 is WNHNN, CDR2 SYGVQD, per germline (reference sequence). V lost 3 bases to trimming and J lost 0 bases, with 10 bases between them. There are 15 residues in the CDR3. CDR3 sequence: CASSDHSSSTDTQYF. In DNA, the CDR3 is TGCGCCAGCAGTGATCACAGCTCTAGCACAGATACGCAGTATTTT.

This chain links TRBV25-1 with TRBJ1-1, with D possibly TRBD1 on 5 matching bases. This CDR3 has 11 amino acids. Germline loops: CDR1 MGHDK, CDR2 SYGVNS. V lost 4 bases and J 8 bases, leaving 8 bases between the germline ends. The CDR3 nucleotides are TGTGCCAGCAGTGTAGGGGCGGAAGCTTTCTTT. Its protein product is CASSVGAEAFF.

The chain carries TRBV5-6 and TRBJ2-5; D might be TRBD1 (6 bases). The CDR3 spans 13 residues. Germline CDR1 reads SGHDT; CDR2 reads YYEEEE. Trimming removed 0 bases at V and 3 bases at J, with 6 bases between. The CDR3 region is CASSLGTEETQYF. The CDR3 nucleotides are TGTGCCAGCAGCTTGGGGACAGAAGAGACCCAGTACTTC.

This chain uses TRBV27 with TRBJ1-4, with D unresolved. V gave up 6 bases and J gave up 8 bases, with 19 bases separating them. The germline V gene has CDR1 MNHEY and CDR2 SMNVEV (reference sequence). The CDR3 loop spans 15 amino acids. CDR3 nucleotide sequence: TGTGCCAGCAGCTTGTCATATTCGGAACAGGAAAAACTGTTTTTT. It translates to CASSLSYSEQEKLFF. Full variable domain (missing parts from reference TRBV27 and TRBJ1-4): EAQVTQNPRYLITVTGKKLTVTCSQNMNHEYMSWYRQDPGLGLRQIYYSMNVEVTDKGDVPEGYKVSRKEKRNFPLILESPSPNQTSLYFCASSLSYSEQEKLFFGSGTQLSVL.

This sequence joins TRBV30 and TRBJ1-2; the D gene is possibly TRBD1 (5 bases). Germline lookup yields CDR1 GTSNPN and CDR2 SVGIG (reference sequence). V lost 2 bases and J lost 6, with 22 bases in between. This CDR3 is 16 amino acids long. CDR3 sequence reads: CAWSPTIRAGRNGYTF. CDR3 sequence (DNA): TGTGCCTGGAGTCCCACAATACGGGCAGGGCGAAATGGCTACACCTTC.